This TCR beta chain comes out of a study of blood T cell repertoires in COVID-19. Study summary: Specimens from acute and convalescent COVID-19 originated in the United States, Italy and Spain.

This CDR3 spans 16 amino acids. As originally analysed: Amplified reference gene primers provided the basis for estimating nucleated cell counts. Sequencing used immunoSEQ multiplex PCR; TCRdb keeps in-frame clones, though not all of them. V and J calls plus clone size are reproduced from that table; the DNA served to infer D and trimming. The table includes 200,000 to 300,000 clones, around 86% detected once. This chain uses TRBV21-1 with TRBJ2-5; the table's D call, TRBD1, has no DNA check behind it. TRBV21-1 has pseudogene status. The clonotype comes from a middle-aged man who had recovered from COVID-19. What was sequenced was peripheral blood. CDR3 in DNA: TGTGCCAGCAGCATACGGACAGGGGGTCACCAAGAGACCCAGTACTTC. This encodes CASSIRTGGHQETQYF.